The 27 T cell receptor beta chains presented below share a single source sample, sequenced in a study of blood T cells in healthy people across ages. A J-beta primer mix and a sample-barcoded 5' primer were used in a second PCR of about 7 to 12 cycles. Via MiXCR, TCRdb re-called the 5' RACE reads, giving one row per CDR3 protein. Of around 1,000,000 distinct CDR3 sequences listed, about 25% are singletons. These data were also reused for a study on T cells of mothers and their children.

Sample: blood. The receptors were gathered from a girl aged 2-10 years in good health.

This chain joins TRBV7-2 and TRBJ1-2; D ambiguous. The CDR3 spans 13 residues. Germline V CDR1 and CDR2: SGHTA, FQGNSA. V lost 2 bases and J lost 5, with 9 bases in between. CDR3 DNA sequence: TGTGCCAGCAGCTTACTATCAGCGTATGGCTACACCTTC. Amino acid sequence: CASSLLSAYGYTF.

V gene TRBV5-1 combines with J gene TRBJ2-7; 9 positions agree with TRBD1. Germline V gene sequence: CDR1 SGHRS, CDR2 YFSETQ. The V segment lost 3 bases and the J segment 3 bases; nucleotides outside the gene matches: 1. This CDR3 spans 13 amino acids. DNA of the CDR3: TGCGCCAGCAGCTGGACAGGGGACTACGAGCAGTACTTC. Its translation: CASSWTGDYEQYF.

The rearrangement joins TRBV7-8 to TRBJ2-7, with a tentative D call TRBD2 (6 bases). In germline, CDR1 is SGHVS, CDR2 FQNEAQ. Deletions cut 1 base from V and 3 bases from J, with 13 bases between. This CDR3 has 15 residues. CDR3 residues: CASSLEPGVGYEQYF. The CDR3 bases are TGTGCCAGCAGCTTAGAGCCGGGAGTGGGCTACGAGCAGTACTTC.

This clonotype was found a few times. The chain has TRBV7-9 and TRBJ2-1; TRBD1 is a possible D gene (5 bases). CDR3 length equals 14 residues. Germline CDR1 reads SEHNR; CDR2 reads FQNEAQ (reference sequence). Trimming pared 5 bases from V and 9 bases from J, leaving 17 bases between. DNA for the CDR3: TGTGCCAGCAGCCCAGAGACAGCACCGACTGAGCAGTTCTTC. It codes for CASSPETAPTEQFF. Looking up the rest from reference TRBV7-9 and TRBJ2-1 gives the full variable domain: DTGVSQNPRHKITKRGQNVTFRCDPISEHNRLYWYRQTLGQGPEFLTYFQNEAQLEKSRLLSDRFSAERPKGSFSTLEIQRTEQGDSAMYLCASSPETAPTEQFFGPGTRLTVL.

This sequence joins TRBV5-6 and TRBJ1-1; 9 bases line up with TRBD1. J was trimmed by 8 bases and V by 3 bases; bases with no gene match: 14. The CDR3 totals 16 residues. Germline loops: CDR1 SGHDT, CDR2 YYEEEE. CDR3 DNA: TGTGCCAGCAGCTACCGATTCGGACAGGGGCGGCCGGAAGCTTTCTTT. Translation: CASSYRFGQGRPEAFF.

The chain uses TRBV7-2 and TRBJ2-7; unclear D gene. Trimming cost V 5 bases and J 2 bases, with 13 bases left between them. CDR3 length equals 14 residues. Per the germline V gene, CDR1 is SGHTA and CDR2 is FQGNSA. The DNA for the CDR3 is TGTGCCAGCAGCCCAACTCCTTCCCCCTACGAGCAGTACTTC. Translation gives CASSPTPSPYEQYF. Combining the CDR3 with reference TRBV7-2 and TRBJ2-7 gives the whole variable domain GAGVSQSPSNKVTEKGKDVELRCDPISGHTALYWYRQSLGQGLEFLIYFQGNSAPDKSGLPSDRFSAERTGGSVSTLTIQRTQQEDSAVYLCASSPTPSPYEQYFGPGTRLTVT.

This chain joins TRBV12-3 or TRBV12-4 and TRBJ2-5; no definite D call. The CDR3 covers 13 residues. Deletions cut 5 bases from V and 5 bases from J, with 12 bases between. The CDR3 spells CASSRGFWETQYF. DNA for the CDR3: TGTGCCAGCAGTCGAGGTTTCTGGGAGACCCAGTACTTC.

In this sample, this clonotype turned up a few times. The rearrangement uses TRBV10-3 and TRBJ2-1; the D call may be TRBD1 or TRBD2 (5 bases each). The length of the CDR3 is 13 residues. The V end lost 0 bases, the J end lost 8 bases, and 8 bases lay between the germline ends. Germline CDR1 and CDR2: ENHRY and SYGVKD. The DNA of the CDR3 is TGTGCCATCAGTGAGTCGGGGGAAGATGAGCAGTTCTTC. This codes for CAISESGEDEQFF.

The CDR3 here is CANTPDGQGAYGYTF. Written as DNA, the CDR3 is TGTGCCAACACACCAGATGGACAGGGGGCTTATGGCTACACCTTC. The rearrangement joins TRBV6-1 to TRBJ1-2, with 11 bases lining up with TRBD1. Germline V CDR1 and CDR2: MNHNS, SASEGT. After removal of 10 bases from V and 5 bases from J, the junction contained 12 bases not matched to a gene. The CDR3 has 15 residues.

This clonotype turned up a few times. V usage is TRBV28 and J usage is TRBJ1-3; D ambiguous. Trimming cost V 3 bases and J 0 bases, with 15 bases left between them. Germline CDR1 and CDR2: MDHEN and SYDVKM. CDR3 size: 17 residues. The CDR3 loop is CASSFTGPQLSGNTIYF. The CDR3 DNA reads as TGTGCCAGCAGTTTCACGGGTCCTCAACTCTCTGGAAACACCATATATTTT.

The chain links TRBV5-1 to TRBJ1-1, with TRBD1 as a possible D gene (5 bases). Trimming removed 0 bases at V and 2 bases at J, with 11 bases between. Looked up from germline, CDR1 is SGHRS and CDR2 is YFSETQ. The CDR3 contains 15 residues. DNA for the CDR3: TGCGCCAGCAGCTTGGAATGGGGGGGTAACACTGAAGCTTTCTTT. It encodes CASSLEWGGNTEAFF.

The chain is built from TRBV4-3 and TRBJ2-5; 7 bases match TRBD2. The J call is uncertain, as TRBJ2-1 better fits the DNA end. In germline, CDR1 is LGHNA, CDR2 YSLEER. This CDR3 region has 15 residues. DNA of the CDR3: TGCGCCAGCAGCCAAGATCGGGGGGCCTACAATGAGCAGTTCTTC. Translating it yields CASSQDRGAYNEQFF.

In DNA form, the CDR3 reads TGTGCCAGTAGTAGCGACAGGGGAACTAAGGAGACCCAGTACTTC. This gives the protein CASSSDRGTKETQYF. The chain recombines TRBV19 with TRBJ2-5; 8 bases fit TRBD1. The junction had 9 bases not matched to a gene; V was cut back by 4 bases and J by 5 bases. Germline V gives CDR1 LNHDA, CDR2 SQIVND (reference sequence). This CDR3 has 15 residues.

The genes are TRBV29-1 and TRBJ2-3; 7 bases align to TRBD2. CDR3 size: 14 residues. Germline V gene data show CDR1 as SQVTM and CDR2 as ANQGSEA. J lost 2 bases, V lost 5 bases, and 7 bases had no gene match. CDR3 amino acids: CSVYGGGVTDTQYF. In DNA form, the CDR3 reads TGCAGCGTTTATGGGGGGGGTGTCACAGATACGCAGTATTTT.

The chain uses TRBV19 and TRBJ2-5, with 7 bases that match TRBD2. Germline V gene lookup returns CDR1 LNHDA and CDR2 SQIVND (reference sequence). Trimming at V came to 5 bases and at J to 5 bases, leaving 11 bases not matched to a gene. The CDR3 has 15 residues. The CDR3 DNA reads as TGTGCCAGTAGTCCCCCCGGCGGGGGAAGGGAGACCCAGTACTTC. The encoded protein is CASSPPGGGRETQYF.

The rearrangement joins TRBV7-3 to TRBJ2-1; 9 bases fit TRBD2. Germline lookup yields CDR1 SGHTA and CDR2 FQGTGA. Germline trimming cut 5 bases from V and 5 bases from J; bases unmatched to any gene: 19. This CDR3 spans 19 amino acids. CDR3 nucleotide sequence: TGTGCCAGCAGCCCAGGGCTAGCGGGGTCGGGGTTTAAGGACAATGAGCAGTTCTTC. This gives the protein CASSPGLAGSGFKDNEQFF.

The chain employs TRBV19 and TRBJ1-5; tentatively, D is TRBD1 (5 bases). This CDR3 region has 15 residues. The germline V gene has CDR1 LNHDA and CDR2 SQIVND (reference sequence). Trimming shortened V by 5 bases and J by 5 bases, and 16 bases separated the two germline ends. The CDR3 nucleotides read TGTGCCAGTAGTCAAATCTTCGGGACTTATCAGCCCCAGCATTTT. It is translated as CASSQIFGTYQPQHF.

In its sample, this clonotype was seen a few times. This chain uses TRBV29-1 with TRBJ1-1; 7 positions match TRBD1. With 6 bases clipped from V and 1 base from J, the junction kept 8 bases outside the gene matches. Germline V gene sequence: CDR1 SQVTM, CDR2 ANQGSEA. CDR3 size: 14 residues. This CDR3 reads CSVDREGSNTEAFF. The CDR3 nucleotides read TGCAGCGTCGACAGGGAGGGGTCGAACACTGAAGCTTTCTTT.

In this sample, this clonotype turned up once. The V gene is TRBV28, the J gene TRBJ2-1, with 12 bases lining up with TRBD2. CDR3 length: 17 amino acids. Trimming took 5 bases from V and 5 from J; bases not matched to a gene: 10. CDR1 and CDR2 (germline): MDHEN, SYDVKM. This CDR3 reads CASSPASGRAKDNEQFF. CDR3 DNA sequence: TGTGCCAGCAGTCCAGCTAGCGGGAGGGCCAAGGACAATGAGCAGTTCTTC.

V is TRBV9 and J is TRBJ2-7, with D perhaps matching TRBD1 (6 bases). V was clipped by 2 bases and J by 4 bases, with 10 bases between them. The CDR3 totals 13 residues. In germline, CDR1 is SGDLS, CDR2 YYNGEE. CDR3: CASSVQGGYEQYF. The CDR3 nucleotides read TGTGCCAGCAGCGTCCAAGGGGGATACGAGCAGTACTTC.

The rearrangement links TRBV28 to TRBJ2-5; TRBD1 is a possible D gene (5 bases). The germline V and J ends were trimmed by 7 bases and 4 bases, with 16 bases remaining between them. Germline CDR1 and CDR2: MDHEN and SYDVKM. The CDR3 has 14 amino acids. The CDR3 sequence is CASTTEILGETQYF. The DNA of the CDR3 is TGTGCCAGCACGACAGAGATTTTGGGAGAGACCCAGTACTTC.

This clonotype was recorded a few times. This rearrangement joins TRBV6-1 to TRBJ1-2; 7 bases map to TRBD1. Germline V CDR1 and CDR2: MNHNS, SASEGT. The CDR3 contains 15 residues. The J segment lost 8 bases and the V segment lost 3 bases, leaving 12 bases of the junction unmatched. The CDR3 spells CASSENRGIAEGYTF. The CDR3 DNA sequence: TGTGCCAGCAGTGAGAACAGGGGTATAGCGGAGGGCTACACCTTC.

This rearrangement joins TRBV6-2 or TRBV6-3 to TRBJ2-7; TRBD1 might be the D (6 bases). CDR3 size: 14 residues. CDR1 MNHEY and CDR2 SVGEGT come from the germline V gene. V lost 0 bases and J lost 4, with 10 bases in between. The CDR3 bases are TGTGCCAGCAGTTACTCGGACAGTATGTACGAGCAGTACTTC. It encodes CASSYSDSMYEQYF.

To note about this clonotype: One junction end disagrees with the germline gene, perhaps due to a read error. CDR3 bases: TGTTCCAGCAGCTTTGGTGGGAACACTGAAGCTTTCTTT. It translates to CSSSFGGNTEAFF. This chain connects TRBV7-9 to TRBJ1-1; no firm D call. The CDR3 runs 13 residues. CDR1 and CDR2 from the germline V gene are SEHNR and FQNEAQ (reference sequence).

This clonotype was counted between two and nine times. V and J are TRBV10-3 and TRBJ2-5; a possible D gene is TRBD1 (6 bases). The CDR3 extends over 15 amino acids. The V end lost 5 bases, the J end lost 5 bases, and 18 bases lay between the germline ends. In germline, CDR1 is ENHRY, CDR2 SYGVKD. CDR3 sequence: CAISLGAVRGETQYF. The CDR3 nucleotides read TGTGCCATCAGTCTTGGGGCGGTCAGGGGTGAGACCCAGTACTTC.

V usage is TRBV5-6 and J usage is TRBJ2-1; D ambiguous. With 4 bases removed from V and 6 bases from J, the gap between germline ends came to 17 bases. Germline V gene sequence: CDR1 SGHDT, CDR2 YYEEEE. There are 15 residues in the CDR3. Here the CDR3 reads CASSRRQVSGNEQFF. CDR3 sequence (DNA): TGTGCCAGCAGCCGTCGCCAGGTTTCAGGCAATGAGCAGTTCTTC.

The chain carries TRBV4-1 and TRBJ1-3, with D unclear. V lost 1 base and J 4 bases, leaving 11 bases between the germline ends. CDR1 is MGHRA and CDR2 is YSYEKL in the germline V gene. The CDR3 runs to 15 residues. The CDR3 reads CASSQVGRIGNTIYF. As DNA, the CDR3 is TGCGCCAGCAGCCAAGTCGGCCGGATAGGAAACACCATATATTTT.